The TCR beta chain under discussion was sequenced for a study of chemoradiotherapy in HPV16-positive cancers (dated by TCRdb to between 2021 and 2024). About the full investigation: Using functional T-cell assays on cells from a couple of HPV16-positive patients, the researchers defined candidate HPV-specific T-cell clones and common TCR motifs. The study set out to ask whether T-cell immunity against the HPV oncoproteins E6 and E7 changes over the course of chemoradiotherapy and whether that immunity affects survival. The candidate HPV-specific TCRs and motifs were then tracked in TCR repertoires from some 86 patients with HPV-related cancers. What the work shows at the level of the full study, not this receptor alone: The functional definition of HPV-specific T cells came from only a couple of HPV16-positive patients, and the survival association was reported for HPV16-positive patients. Improved recurrence-free survival in HPV16-positive patients was associated with expansion of HPV-responsive T cells during chemoradiotherapy. Expansion of candidate HPV-specific clones and E7-related TCR motifs was observed in the tumor microenvironment during treatment, whereas no such expansion was observed for non-HPV-specific T cells.

Repertoires were sampled repeatedly over the course of chemoradiotherapy so that clonal expansion in the tumor microenvironment could be followed. To note about this clone: It lacks a known antigen. No much larger clonotype is one base removed from it; base qualities were not supplied.

The library was obtained by the immunoSEQ multiplex PCR assay. TCRdb provides this immuneACCESS table in a form limited to in-frame rearrangements. Some clones are lacking; in checked studies, under half of them reflect an unresolved V gene, and why the rest are absent is not known. The sample table holds 40,000 to 65,000 clones, of which roughly 90% were seen once. The ten largest clones take up more than 3% of the sample. Reading from cysteine to phenylalanine, the CDR3 counts 12 amino acids. Left in the record is the CDR3 DNA by itself, 36 bases read in frame from the first base. A distance of 5 bases separates the germline ends of V and J, which lose 5 bases and 0 bases respectively. For CDR1 and CDR2, the germline V gene lists SGHTA and FQGNSA.

This specimen consisted of blood, obtained from a patient who underwent chemoradiotherapy. The V gene is TRBV7-2 and the J gene is TRBJ2-7, with the D gene call left open. The receptor's source is a human donor with HPV-associated anogenital cancer. The CDR3 corresponds to CASSQDSYEQYF. In nucleotides, the sequence is TGTGCCAGCAGCCAGGACTCCTACGAGCAGTACTTC. With the portions outside the CDR3 filled from the reference TRBV7-2 and TRBJ2-7 genes, the complete variable region becomes GAGVSQSPSNKVTEKGKDVELRCDPISGHTALYWYRQSLGQGLEFLIYFQGNSAPDKSGLPSDRFSAERTGGSVSTLTIQRTQQEDSAVYLCASSQDSYEQYFGPGTRLTVT.